The clone carrying this T cell receptor beta chain was observed a few times. The antigen is undetermined. The data derive from a study of T cell repertoires in cytomegalovirus infection. This CDR3 is built from 14 residues. V dropped 0 bases and J dropped 7 bases, with 12 bases sitting between them. Germline assignment: CDR1 MGHRA and CDR2 YSYEKL. Study-wide findings and caveats: Using cumulative public TCR beta family frequency, the authors identified those who carried CMV together with the relevant HLA.

Each CDR3 protein is one row after TCRdb ran MiXCR on the reads. This sample yields hundreds of thousands of distinct CDR3 sequences, of which roughly 31% are seen a single time; 11% to 15% belongs to the top ten. The sample in question was cultured CD8+ T cells from PBMCs, obtained from culture after CMV antigen stimulation. V usage is TRBV4-1 and J usage is TRBJ1-1; the D is unclear. The TCR was taken from a human donor in good health (CMV status not recorded). Some clones in this sample may be carry-over from other donors' samples. CDR3 sequence: CASSQEPGGSEAFF. DNA of the CDR3: TGCGCCAGCAGCCAAGAACCCGGTGGTAGTGAAGCTTTCTTT.